This record looks at one T cell receptor (beta chain) sequence and its context. The antigen remains unidentified. The sample comes from a study of a mutant IDH1 vaccine in newly diagnosed glioma. Per the germline V gene, CDR1 is LNHNV and CDR2 is YYDKDF (reference sequence). Trimming took off 0 bases at V and 0 bases at J, with 11 bases between the two ends. CDR3 length equals 16 residues. TCRdb's table, derived via immunoSEQ multiplex PCR, lists solely in-frame clones and lacks some. The sample lists 73,000 or so clones, 84% occurring once. Indicated time point: week 35, safety follow-up. A single vaccine dose contained 300 ug of mutant IDH1 20-mer peptide, and topical imiquimod was used with it.

The sequence came from a man aged 18 to 29 with glioma. The rearrangement uses TRBV15 and TRBJ1-1, with D maybe TRBD1 (6 bases). Source: PBMCs, taken from a glioma patient whose treatment included an IDH1 peptide vaccine. The CDR3 is CATSRDWGQLNTEAFF. CDR3 DNA: TGTGCCACCAGCAGAGATTGGGGGCAGTTGAACACTGAAGCTTTCTTT.